Listed below are T cell receptor beta chains from one sample, sequenced in a study of blood T cell repertoires in COVID-19. Assay used: immunoSEQ multiplex PCR; TCRdb lists only in-frame clones, some missing. This sample yields 150,000 to 190,000 clones, of which 76% are seen a single time; around 3.5% belongs to the top ten. Material: peripheral blood. The receptors here all came from an elderly woman with acute or convalescent COVID-19. CDR3s include the opening cysteine and the closing phenylalanine or tryptophan. The order of the fields is clone size, V gene, J gene, D gene, CDR3 protein, CDR3 DNA. D genes are given only for firm matches. Rows may omit the clone size; those that give it use once, few, many or a size class.

>-|TRBV6-4|TRBJ2-1|TRBD2
CASSEMNSGILGEQFF
TGTGCCAGCAGTGAAATGAATAGCGGGATCCTCGGGGAGCAGTTCTTC
>once|TRBV14|TRBJ2-3|-
CASSQDRPGGTDTQYF
TGTGCCAGCAGCCAAGATAGGCCAGGGGGCACAGATACGCAGTATTTT
>once|TRBV19|TRBJ2-7|TRBD2
CASSTGGGRTTYEQYF
TGTGCCAGTAGTACCGGGGGGGGGCGCACCACTTACGAGCAGTACTTC
>-|TRBV9|TRBJ1-2|-
CASSVVVGTKSNYGYTF
TGTGCCAGCAGCGTAGTAGTTGGGACAAAGTCTAACTATGGCTACACCTTC
>-|TRBV6-6|TRBJ2-1|TRBD2
CASSPGLAGYSYNEQFF
TGTGCCAGCAGTCCCGGACTAGCGGGATATTCCTACAATGAGCAGTTCTTC
>-|TRBV11-2|TRBJ2-3|TRBD2
CASSSRGVTQYF
TGTGCCAGCAGCTCCCGGGGGGTTACGCAGTATTTT
>-|TRBV14|TRBJ1-2|TRBD1
CASSQVGQGSNYGYTF
TGTGCCAGCAGCCAAGTGGGACAGGGTTCCAACTATGGCTACACCTTC
>-|TRBV11-2|TRBJ2-1|TRBD2
CASSLLSGVRDNEQFF
TGTGCCAGCAGCTTATTAAGCGGGGTGAGGGACAATGAGCAGTTCTTC
>once|TRBV2|TRBJ2-2|-
CASSPTGTGELFF
TGTGCCAGCAGTCCGACTGGGACCGGGGAGCTGTTTTTT
>-|TRBV11-2|TRBJ2-7|TRBD1
CASSLDRAPYEQYF
TGTGCCAGCAGCTTGGACAGGGCCCCCTACGAGCAGTACTTC
>-|TRBV2|TRBJ2-3|TRBD1
CASSNRGSGTDTQYF
TGTGCCAGCAGTAACAGGGGTAGCGGCACAGATACGCAGTATTTT
>-|TRBV18|TRBJ2-7|TRBD1
CASSTDRAGEQYF
TGTGCCAGCTCAACCGACAGGGCTGGCGAGCAGTACTTC
>-|TRBV11-1|TRBJ2-1|TRBD2
CASSLAGGYAYNEQFF
TGTGCCAGCAGCTTAGCGGGAGGGTATGCCTACAATGAGCAGTTCTTC
>-|TRBV7-3|TRBJ2-2|-
CASSVNRVAGELFF
TGTGCCAGCAGCGTGAACAGGGTGGCCGGGGAGCTGTTTTTT
>once|TRBV9|TRBJ1-1|-
CASSVDGNAPKAFF
TGTGCCAGCAGCGTAGATGGCAACGCCCCCAAAGCTTTCTTT
>-|TRBV5-5|TRBJ2-5|TRBD1
CASSAPGQGPQETQYF
TGTGCCAGCAGCGCTCCGGGACAGGGGCCTCAAGAGACCCAGTACTTC
>-|TRBV30|TRBJ1-6|-
CAWSVSAASPLHF
TGTGCCTGGAGTGTCTCTGCGGCTTCACCCCTCCACTTT
>-|TRBV20-1|TRBJ2-7|-
CSASTRTLLGYEQYF
TGCAGTGCTAGTACGAGGACACTCCTCGGATACGAGCAGTACTTC
>-|TRBV3-1/TRBV3-2|TRBJ2-7|TRBD2
CASSQVISGGSYEQYF
TGTGCCAGCAGCCAAGTCATTAGCGGGGGATCCTACGAGCAGTACTTC
>-|TRBV14|TRBJ2-2|-
CASSPVGAGELFF
TGTGCCAGCAGCCCCGTGGGGGCAGGGGAGCTGTTTTTT
>-|TRBV7-9|TRBJ2-3|TRBD2
CASSSGRTDTQYF
TGTGCCAGCAGCTCCGGGAGGACAGATACGCAGTATTTT
>-|TRBV7-2|TRBJ2-3|-
CASSFYLDSHGYF
TGTGCCAGCAGCTTTTATTTGGACTCCCATGGGTATTTT